The T cell receptor beta chain described here comes from a study of T cells expressing NK-cell markers. The CDR3 is made up of 17 amino acids. Looked up from germline, CDR1 is GTSNPN and CDR2 is SVGIG (reference sequence). TCRdb re-called the 5' RACE reads and shows each CDR3 protein once, DNA omitted. This sample carries roughly 390,000 distinct CDR3 sequences, with roughly a tenth going to the ten biggest clones. This sequence joins TRBV30 and TRBJ2-2; absent DNA, TCRdb's TRBD2 call cannot be checked. Sequencing was done on a sample of blood T cells: a sorted CD56 or NKG2C T cell subset, CD4+ or CD8+ T cells, or bulk PBMC T cells (not recorded which). The source of this sequence is a woman aged 45-59 years in good health. CDR3 region: CAWSVTLAGINTGELFF. The variable domain in full, with the rest retrieved from reference TRBV30 and TRBJ2-2, is SQTIHQWPATLVQPVGSPLSLECTVEGTSNPNLYWYRQAAGRGLQLLFYSVGIGQISSEVPQNLSASRPQDRQFILSSKKLLLSDSGFYLCAWSVTLAGINTGELFFGEGSRLTVL.